This T cell receptor beta chain was retrieved from a study of T cell repertoires in cytomegalovirus infection (dated by TCRdb to the late 2010s). Study-wide context: Peptide stimulations targeted recently identified HLA-C-restricted CMV epitopes, whose presentation resists viral immunomodulation, together with well-studied HLA-B-restricted epitopes. The HLA type of each donor mattered for the analysis, because public TCR beta signatures pointed to carriage of CMV infection along with the matching HLA type.

On the study overall, not on this receptor specifically: In the ex vivo response, HLA-C-restricted CMV-specific TCR beta clonotypes were dominant, and in two of eight donors the single most frequent clonotype came from this HLA-C-restricted group. In both this cohort and an independent cohort of over 350 donors, the cumulative frequency of public TCR beta family members distinguished carriers of CMV infection plus the relevant HLA type.

With regard to this clonotype: It lacks a known antigen. The input lacks base qualities; no much larger clone sits a single base away.

Sequenced on an Illumina HiSeq 1500. The public sequencing data were trimmed at Q25 with fastp and processed into clonotypes with MiXCR by TCRdb, which kept only in-frame beta chains. One record per CDR3 amino acid sequence lists the most common genes and DNA. For this sample there are 640,000 or so distinct CDR3 sequences; 30% to 40% appear just once. The ten largest account for 15% to 20% of the sample. This specimen's treatment or condition label, interpreted: in vitro stimulation with specific CMV peptide epitopes to enrich CMV-specific T cells. The germline ends are 8 bases apart after V is trimmed by 6 bases and J by 3 bases. The germline V gene (reference sequence) provides CDR1 LNHDA and CDR2 SQIVND. The CDR3 runs 13 residues from the cysteine to the phenylalanine. This entry keeps only the CDR3 DNA: 39 bases, framed from base 1.

The receptor comes from a human donor in good health (CMV status not recorded). Some clones in this sample may be carry-over from other donors' samples. The sequence is built from TRBV19 and TRBJ2-2; the D gene cannot be resolved reliably. Sequenced here: cultured PBMCs, sampled from culture after CMV antigen stimulation. The sequenced DNA: TGTGCCAGTAGGACCCTGGACACCGGGGAGCTGTTTTTT. Its protein product is CASRTLDTGELFF.